This TCR beta chain was retrieved from a study of tumor-infiltrating lymphocytes in oesophageal squamous cell carcinoma. TCRdb passed the PCR reads through MiXCR, listing each CDR3 protein once. Among 9,500 to 15,000 distinct CDR3 sequences listed, 45% to 70% were seen once. Germline V lookup: CDR1 SGHAT, CDR2 FQNNGV. CDR3 size: 14 residues. Turning to this clonotype: Its ends do not fully match the called genes, so a read error is possible.

Sequenced: esophageal tumor tissue. The chain carries TRBV11-2 and TRBJ2-3, with TRBD2 identical over 10 bases. The TCR originated in a female donor with esophageal squamous cell carcinoma. CDR3 loop: CVSSLRAGGNEQYF. Written as DNA, the CDR3 is TGTGTCAGCAGCTTAAGAGCGGGAGGGAATGAGCAGTATTTT.